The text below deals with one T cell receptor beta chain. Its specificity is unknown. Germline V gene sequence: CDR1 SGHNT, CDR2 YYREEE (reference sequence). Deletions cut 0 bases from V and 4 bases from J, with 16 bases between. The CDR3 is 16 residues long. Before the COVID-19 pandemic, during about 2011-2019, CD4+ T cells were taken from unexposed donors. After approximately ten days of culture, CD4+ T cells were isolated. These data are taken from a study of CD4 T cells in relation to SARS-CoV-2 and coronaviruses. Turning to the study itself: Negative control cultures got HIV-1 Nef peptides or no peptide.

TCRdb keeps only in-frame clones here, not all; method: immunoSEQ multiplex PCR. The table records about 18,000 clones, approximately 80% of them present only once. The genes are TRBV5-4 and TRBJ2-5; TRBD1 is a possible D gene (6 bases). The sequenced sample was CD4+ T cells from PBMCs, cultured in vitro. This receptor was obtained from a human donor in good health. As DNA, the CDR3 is TGTGCCAGCAGCTTGGGGTTTGCCAGGGGTGGAGAGACCCAGTACTTC. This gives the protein CASSLGFARGGETQYF.